Below are 29 T cell receptor beta chains sequenced from a single sample in a study of cytomegalovirus exposure and HLA in healthy donors. The PCR ran on 60 Vbeta and 13 Jbeta primers. Method: immunoSEQ multiplex PCR; TCRdb's copy keeps in-frame clones and lacks some. The table has 110,000 to 150,000 clones, more than 9.5% seen once; the top ten hold 1.5% to 2%. The sequencing sample was made of PBMCs. The receptors originated from a man between 45 and 60 years old in good health and CMV-seronegative.

The chain carries TRBV28 and TRBJ2-5, with 7 bases lining up with TRBD2. V shed 6 bases, J shed 11 bases, and the junction held 9 bases outside the gene matches. Looked up from germline, CDR1 is MDHEN and CDR2 is SYDVKM. The CDR3 loop spans 12 amino acids. In DNA, the CDR3 is TGTGCCAGCAGCCCAGCGGGATTAGGGCAGTACTTC. Encoded protein: CASSPAGLGQYF.

A few counts support this clone. The chain recombines TRBV5-1 with TRBJ2-6; TRBD1 aligns across 7 bases. Germline CDR1 and CDR2: SGHRS and YFSETQ. Trimming cost V 1 base and J 0 bases; bases outside gene matches: 7. CDR3 length: 18 amino acids. The CDR3 DNA sequence: TGCGCCAGCAGCTTGAGGGGACAGATGGGCTCTGGGGCCAACGTCCTGACTTTC. It specifies CASSLRGQMGSGANVLTF.

This chain links TRBV6-1 with TRBJ2-2; D remains ambiguous. The length of the CDR3 is 13 residues. V was shortened by 2 bases and J by 3 bases, with 4 bases between the two germline ends. Germline CDR1 MNHNS, CDR2 SASEGT. The CDR3 protein is CASSESYTGELFF. The CDR3 DNA reads TGTGCCAGCAGTGAATCGTACACCGGGGAGCTGTTTTTT.

The rearrangement joins TRBV5-6 to TRBJ2-5; the match to TRBD1 covers 8 bases. The J call may be in error: the DNA end matches TRBJ2-7 better. CDR3 size: 14 residues. Germline lookup yields CDR1 SGHDT and CDR2 YYEEEE. The DNA for the CDR3 is TGTGCCAGCAGCTTGGTAGGGACAGGCAACGAGCAGTACTTC. Translated, it gives CASSLVGTGNEQYF.

Here the CDR3 DNA reads TGTGCCAGCAGCCGTGACACCTCTGGGGCCAACGTCCTGACTTTC. Translated, it gives CASSRDTSGANVLTF. This chain connects TRBV14 to TRBJ2-6, with D hard to call. This CDR3 has 15 amino acids. Germline V gene data show CDR1 as SGHDN and CDR2 as FVKESK. The germline V and J ends were trimmed by 4 bases and 0 bases, with 7 bases remaining between them. Full variable domain (rest looked up from reference TRBV14 and TRBJ2-6): EAGVTQFPSHSVIEKGQTVTLRCDPISGHDNLYWYRRVMGKEIKFLLHFVKESKQDESGMPNNRFLAERTGGTYSTLKVQPAELEDSGVYFCASSRDTSGANVLTFGAGSRLTVL.

V is TRBV4-1 and J is TRBJ2-5, with 11 bases aligning to TRBD1. V trimming: 4 bases; J trimming: 0 bases; junction bases outside the gene matches: 1. CDR3 size: 15 residues. Germline V CDR1 and CDR2: MGHRA, YSYEKL. The CDR3 DNA follows: TGCGCCAGCAGCCGGGACAGGGGGGACCAAGAGACCCAGTACTTC. It translates to CASSRDRGDQETQYF.

This clone occurred a few times. V gene TRBV9 combines with J gene TRBJ2-6; TRBD2 might be the D (7 bases). The V and J ends lost 4 bases and 0 bases respectively, with 14 bases between them. The V gene's germline CDR1 is SGDLS and CDR2 YYNGEE. This CDR3 comprises 17 residues. CDR3 sequence: CASSPRGGGSGANVLTF. The CDR3 nucleotides read TGTGCCAGCAGCCCCCGAGGGGGGGGCTCTGGGGCCAACGTCCTGACTTTC.

The V and J genes are TRBV4-1 and TRBJ1-1, with D possibly TRBD1 on 6 matching bases. Germline V gives CDR1 MGHRA, CDR2 YSYEKL. With 4 bases removed from V and 1 base from J, the gap between germline ends came to 31 bases. This CDR3 region has 21 residues. Here the CDR3 reads CASSPAPRGRGLERGNTEAFF. CDR3 in DNA: TGCGCCAGCAGCCCAGCCCCACGGGGGCGGGGGCTCGAGCGGGGGAACACTGAAGCTTTCTTT.

The V gene is TRBV6-5, the J gene TRBJ2-1, with no clear D. Germline CDR1 is MNHEY and CDR2 is SVGAGI. The length of the CDR3 is 11 residues. Trimming shortened V by 5 bases and J by 9 bases, and 8 bases separated the two germline ends. The CDR3 DNA reads TGTGCCAGCAGTATCGACACTGAGCAGTTCTTC. Translated, it gives CASSIDTEQFF.

This clone was seen a handful of times. The gene calls are TRBV10-3 and TRBJ2-7, with D maybe TRBD2 (5 bases). The germline V gene has CDR1 ENHRY and CDR2 SYGVKD. The CDR3 is 14 amino acids. The V end was cut by 6 bases, the J end by 0 bases, with 12 bases between. CDR3 sequence (DNA): TGTGCCATCAGACCGGACTCCGCCTCCTACGAGCAGTACTTC. It is translated as CAIRPDSASYEQYF.

In its sample, this clone was seen a few times. This chain connects TRBV28 to TRBJ1-5, with a possible D match to TRBD1 (5 bases). The CDR3 spans 15 residues. V lost 5 bases and J 6 bases, leaving 17 bases between the germline ends. In germline, CDR1 is MDHEN, CDR2 SYDVKM. In DNA form, the CDR3 reads TGTGCCAGCAGTCGATCCGGGGGAGGCGGTCAGCCCCAGCATTTT. Translated: CASSRSGGGGQPQHF.

The chain uses TRBV10-3 and TRBJ1-4; D possibly corresponds to TRBD1 (6 bases). In germline, CDR1 is ENHRY, CDR2 SYGVKD. The CDR3 covers 16 residues. V shed 2 bases and J shed 0 bases, with 10 bases lying between them. The CDR3 nucleotides read TGTGCCATCAGTGAGATGGGGGCTGCAACTAATGAAAAACTGTTTTTT. Residues: CAISEMGAATNEKLFF.

The DNA for the CDR3 is TGTGCCAGCAGCTTACTCCCGACAGGGGGCGGTGAGCAGTACTTC. Translation: CASSLLPTGGGEQYF. The chain has TRBV11-2 and TRBJ2-7; 10 bases fit TRBD1. The CDR3 totals 15 residues. In germline, CDR1 is SGHAT, CDR2 FQNNGV. V trimming: 2 bases; J trimming: 7 bases; junction bases outside the gene matches: 8.

J is TRBJ2-7 and V is TRBV21-1; whether TRBD2, the table's D call, matches the DNA was not checked. TRBV21-1 is classified as a pseudogene. This CDR3 is 10 amino acids long. CDR3 sequence reads: CASSRYEQYF. As DNA, the CDR3 is TGTGCCAGCAGTCGCTACGAGCAGTACTTC.

This chain joins TRBV12-5 and TRBJ2-7; a possible D gene is TRBD1 (6 bases). V was clipped by 1 base and J by 3 bases, with 7 bases between them. This CDR3 comprises 13 residues. Per germline, CDR1 LGHNT and CDR2 FRNRAP. In DNA, the CDR3 is TGTGCTAGTGGTTTGGACAGGGTCTACGAGCAGTACTTC. Its translation: CASGLDRVYEQYF. The full variable domain, with the rest looked up from reference TRBV12-5 and TRBJ2-7, is DARVTQTPRHKVTEMGQEVTMRCQPILGHNTVFWYRQTMMQGLELLAYFRNRAPLDDSGMPKDRFSAEMPDATLATLKIQPSEPRDSAVYFCASGLDRVYEQYFGPGTRLTVT.

This clone has more than one count but fewer than ten. This chain uses TRBV6-1 with TRBJ2-5; a possible D gene is TRBD2 (6 bases). Per germline, CDR1 MNHNS and CDR2 SASEGT. V was cut by 8 bases and J by 5 bases, with 18 bases left in between. The CDR3 spans 14 residues. CDR3 bases: TGTGCCAGCGGTGGGACTTCCGTCTTGGAGACCCAGTACTTC. Encoded protein: CASGGTSVLETQYF.

The gene calls are TRBV19 and TRBJ2-7; 7 positions match TRBD1. After removal of 2 bases from V and 5 bases from J, the junction contained 6 bases not matched to a gene. Germline CDR1 and CDR2: LNHDA and SQIVND (reference sequence). This CDR3 has 14 residues. The CDR3 DNA sequence: TGTGCCAGTAGTATATCCAGGGGGAACCACGAGCAGTACTTC. It specifies CASSISRGNHEQYF.

The chain carries TRBV7-6 and TRBJ2-5; 8 positions agree with TRBD2. The CDR3 length is 15 residues. Germline values: CDR1 SGHVS, CDR2 FNYEAQ. J lost 4 bases, V lost 5 bases, and 9 bases had no gene match. The CDR3 protein is CASSLQTGGRETQYF. The CDR3 nucleotides read TGTGCCAGCAGCCTCCAAACGGGGGGGAGAGAGACCCAGTACTTC.

This clone was observed a few times. J is TRBJ1-5 and V is TRBV6-1, with unresolved D. Germline V lookup: CDR1 MNHNS, CDR2 SASEGT. V was pared by 4 bases and J by 1 base, with 11 bases between. CDR3 length equals 15 residues. CDR3 protein: CASSGGIASNQPQHF. In nucleotides, the CDR3 is TGTGCCAGCAGTGGAGGGATTGCAAGCAATCAGCCCCAGCATTTT.

The CDR3, as DNA: TGTGCCAGCAGTTTATCGGGACAGGGGTCCGAGACCCAGTACTTC. Protein product: CASSLSGQGSETQYF. The chain combines TRBV28 with TRBJ2-5; 10 nucleotides match TRBD1. V lost 1 base and J lost 5; bases outside the gene matches: 4. The V gene's germline CDR1 is MDHEN and CDR2 SYDVKM. This CDR3 is 15 amino acids long.

As concerns this clone: Other DNA sequences from this sample encode an identical CDR3 as well. The chain employs TRBV4-1 and TRBJ1-2, with D perhaps TRBD1 (5 bases). Germline CDR1 is MGHRA and CDR2 is YSYEKL. The length of the CDR3 is 13 residues. V was trimmed by 0 bases and J by 5 bases, leaving 7 bases between them. The CDR3 DNA follows: TGCGCCAGCAGCCAAGATCCAGGGTATGGCTACACCTTC. Protein: CASSQDPGYGYTF.

The V gene is TRBV18, the J gene TRBJ1-1; 8 bases are shared with TRBD1. This CDR3 region has 15 residues. Trimming cost V 6 bases and J 4 bases; bases outside gene matches: 10. The germline CDR1 and CDR2 sequences are KGHSH and LQKENI. CDR3 amino acids: CASSRATGELTEAFF. Here the CDR3 DNA reads TGTGCCAGCTCCAGGGCGACAGGGGAACTCACTGAAGCTTTCTTT.

The chain recombines TRBV7-2 with TRBJ2-5; TRBD1 matches at 10 bases. The end of the DNA aligns better with TRBJ2-7, so the J call may be wrong. CDR3 length: 15 amino acids. Germline V gene sequence: CDR1 SGHTA, CDR2 FQGNSA. The CDR3 reads CASNKGGTGAYEQYF. Here the CDR3 DNA reads TGTGCCAGCAACAAAGGGGGGACAGGGGCCTACGAGCAGTACTTC.

This clone showed up just a few times. The V gene is TRBV18, the J gene TRBJ1-2, with 7 bases matching TRBD1. The V gene end was trimmed by 3 bases and the J gene end by 2 bases; junction bases not matched to a gene: 3. The germline V gene encodes CDR1 KGHSH and CDR2 LQKENI. The CDR3 has 14 amino acids. CDR3 residues: CASSPQTGNYGYTF. CDR3 nucleotide sequence: TGTGCCAGCTCACCCCAGACAGGGAACTATGGCTACACCTTC. Drawing the rest from reference TRBV18 and TRBJ1-2, the complete variable domain is NAGVMQNPRHLVRRRGQEARLRCSPMKGHSHVYWYRQLPEEGLKFMVYLQKENIIDESGMPKERFSAEFPKEGPSILRIQQVVRGDSAAYFCASSPQTGNYGYTFGSGTRLTVV.

The J gene is TRBJ2-5, the V gene TRBV5-1, with TRBD2 matching over 9 bases. Germline values: CDR1 SGHRS, CDR2 YFSETQ. This CDR3 has 15 amino acids. V shed 4 bases and J 1 base; nucleotides not matched to a gene: 5. Here the CDR3 reads CASSPTSGFQETQYF. Written as DNA, the CDR3 is TGCGCCAGCAGCCCGACTAGCGGCTTCCAAGAGACCCAGTACTTC.

This clone came up many times. V usage is TRBV30 and J usage is TRBJ2-7, with 16 positions matching TRBD2. Per the germline V gene, CDR1 is GTSNPN and CDR2 is SVGIG (reference sequence). CDR3 length: 19 residues. V trimming: 1 base; J trimming: 3 bases; junction bases outside the gene matches: 12. CDR3: CAWSDLGTSGRALFYEQYF. The CDR3 region has the DNA TGTGCCTGGAGTGACCTCGGGACTAGCGGGAGGGCCCTTTTCTACGAGCAGTACTTC.

As concerns this clone: The junction departs from germline at one end; a sequencing error may be responsible. This sample also contains other DNA sequences that code for the same CDR3. The chain recombines TRBV7-9 with TRBJ1-1; 8 bases align to TRBD1. CDR1 is SEHNR and CDR2 is FQNEAQ in the germline V gene (reference sequence). The CDR3 covers 14 residues. The CDR3 loop reads CASRKTGGDTEAFF. CDR3 nucleotides: TGTGCCAGCAGAAAAACAGGGGGGGACACTGAAGCTTTTTTT.

This clone occurred a few times. The chain links TRBV9 to TRBJ2-1; 14 bases are a match to TRBD2. Germline CDR1 and CDR2: SGDLS and YYNGEE. The CDR3 runs to 14 residues. J lost 10 bases, V lost 3 bases, and 3 bases had no gene match. CDR3 amino acids: CASSAGLAGAEQFF. CDR3 bases: TGTGCCAGCAGCGCGGGACTAGCGGGAGCCGAGCAGTTCTTC.

The rearrangement uses TRBV19 and TRBJ1-3, with TRBD1 as a possible D gene (5 bases). Looked up from germline, CDR1 is LNHDA and CDR2 is SQIVND (reference sequence). The CDR3 has 15 amino acids. Trimming cost V 3 bases and J 0 bases, with 9 bases left between them. The CDR3 is CASSIGGDSGNTIYF. In nucleotides, the CDR3 is TGTGCCAGTAGTATCGGGGGGGACTCTGGAAACACCATATATTTT.